The source of this T cell receptor (beta chain) is a study of technical replicates of blood from a handful of donors. Trimming removed 3 bases from V and 0 bases from J, with 9 bases in between. Germline CDR1 reads SGHNT; CDR2 reads YYREEE (reference sequence). The CDR3 runs to 14 residues. The data were produced by immunoSEQ multiplex PCR, yet TCRdb's version contains in-frame clones alone and is incomplete. The sample lists about 78,000 clones; about 92% were seen once. V usage is TRBV5-4 and J usage is TRBJ1-2; possible D gene TRBD1, 6 bases. The origin of this receptor is a human donor in good health. Source material: T cells isolated from PBMCs. As DNA, the CDR3 is TGTGCCAGCAGCTGGCAGGGGTCTAACTATGGCTACACCTTC. Translated, it gives CASSWQGSNYGYTF.